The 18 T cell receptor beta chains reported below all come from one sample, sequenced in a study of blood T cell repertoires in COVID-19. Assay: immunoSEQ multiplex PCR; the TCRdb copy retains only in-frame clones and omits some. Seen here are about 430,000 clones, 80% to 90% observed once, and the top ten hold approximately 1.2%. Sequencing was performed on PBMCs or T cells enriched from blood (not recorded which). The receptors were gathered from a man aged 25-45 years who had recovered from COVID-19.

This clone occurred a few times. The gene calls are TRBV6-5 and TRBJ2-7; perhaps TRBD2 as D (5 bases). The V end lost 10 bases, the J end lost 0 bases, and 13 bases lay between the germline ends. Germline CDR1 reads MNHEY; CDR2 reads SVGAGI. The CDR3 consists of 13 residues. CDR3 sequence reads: CANLDSLSYEQYF. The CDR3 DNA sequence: TGTGCCAATTTGGACTCCCTCTCCTACGAGCAGTACTTC.

The CDR3 spells CASSLRDISYEQYF. CDR3 bases: TGTGCCAGCAGCCTCCGGGACATCTCCTACGAGCAGTACTTC. The chain carries TRBV6-5 and TRBJ2-7; tentatively, D is TRBD1 (6 bases). The CDR3 is 14 amino acids. Germline V gene data show CDR1 as MNHEY and CDR2 as SVGAGI. V was shortened by 6 bases and J by 0 bases, with 12 bases between the two germline ends.

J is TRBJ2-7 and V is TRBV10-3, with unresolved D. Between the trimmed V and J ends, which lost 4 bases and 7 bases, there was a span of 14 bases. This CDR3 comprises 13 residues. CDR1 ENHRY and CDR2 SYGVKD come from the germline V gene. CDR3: CAISVRYSEEQYF. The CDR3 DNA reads TGTGCCATCAGTGTGCGGTATTCTGAAGAGCAGTACTTC.

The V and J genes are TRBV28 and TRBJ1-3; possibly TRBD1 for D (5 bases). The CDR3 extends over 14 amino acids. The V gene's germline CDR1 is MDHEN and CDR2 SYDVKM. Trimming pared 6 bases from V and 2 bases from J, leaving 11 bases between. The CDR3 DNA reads TGTGCCAGCAGCAACGGGGGGGCTGGAAACACCATATATTTT. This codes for CASSNGGAGNTIYF.

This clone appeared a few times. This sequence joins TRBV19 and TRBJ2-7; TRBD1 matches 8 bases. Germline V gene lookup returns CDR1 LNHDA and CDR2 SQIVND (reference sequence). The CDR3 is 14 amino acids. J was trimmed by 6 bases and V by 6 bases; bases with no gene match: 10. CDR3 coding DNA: TGTGCCAGTAGGGGAACGGGAACAGGGGGCGAGCAGTACTTC. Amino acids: CASRGTGTGGEQYF.

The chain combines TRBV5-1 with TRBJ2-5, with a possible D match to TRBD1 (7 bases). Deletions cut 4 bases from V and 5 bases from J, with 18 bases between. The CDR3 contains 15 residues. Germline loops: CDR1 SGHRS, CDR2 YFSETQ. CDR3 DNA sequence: TGCGCCAGCAGCGCCACCACAGGGGCGGGGGAGACCCAGTACTTC. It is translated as CASSATTGAGETQYF.

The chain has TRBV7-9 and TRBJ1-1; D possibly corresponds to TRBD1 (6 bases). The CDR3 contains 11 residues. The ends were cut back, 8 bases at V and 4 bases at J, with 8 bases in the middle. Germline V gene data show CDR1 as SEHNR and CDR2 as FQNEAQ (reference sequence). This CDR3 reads CASGGATEAFF. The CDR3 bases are TGTGCCAGCGGGGGCGCCACTGAAGCTTTCTTT.

CDR3 protein: CASTQGTSGHEQYF. The DNA of the CDR3 is TGTGCCAGCACCCAGGGGACATCGGGCCACGAGCAGTACTTC. V and J are TRBV28 and TRBJ2-7, with TRBD1 as a possible D gene (6 bases). CDR3 size: 14 residues. V gave up 7 bases and J gave up 5 bases, with 18 bases separating them. Per the germline V gene, CDR1 is MDHEN and CDR2 is SYDVKM.

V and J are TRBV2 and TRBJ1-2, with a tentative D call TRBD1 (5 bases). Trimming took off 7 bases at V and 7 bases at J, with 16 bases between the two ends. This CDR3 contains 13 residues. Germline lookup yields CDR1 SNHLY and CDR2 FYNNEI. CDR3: CASNLVGGGGYTF. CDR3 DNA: TGTGCCAGCAATCTGGTTGGGGGAGGTGGCTACACCTTC. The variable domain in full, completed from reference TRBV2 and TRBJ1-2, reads EPEVTQTPSHQVTQMGQEVILRCVPISNHLYFYWYRQILGQKVEFLVSFYNNEISEKSEIFDDQFSVERPDGSNFTLKIRSTKLEDSAMYFCASNLVGGGGYTFGSGTRLTVV.

The CDR3 spells CASSYGGVGELFF. CDR3 in DNA: TGTGCCAGCAGTTATGGGGGCGTCGGGGAGCTGTTTTTT. The rearrangement links TRBV6-5 to TRBJ2-2, with D possibly being TRBD1 (6 bases). Germline values: CDR1 MNHEY, CDR2 SVGAGI. Between the trimmed V and J ends, which lost 3 bases and 7 bases, there was a span of 9 bases. The CDR3 sequence is 13 residues long.

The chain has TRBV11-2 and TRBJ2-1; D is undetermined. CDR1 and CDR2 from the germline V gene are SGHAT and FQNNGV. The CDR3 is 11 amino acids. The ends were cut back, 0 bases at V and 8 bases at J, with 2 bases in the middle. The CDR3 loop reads CASSLDYEQFF. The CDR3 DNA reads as TGTGCCAGCAGCTTAGACTATGAGCAGTTCTTC. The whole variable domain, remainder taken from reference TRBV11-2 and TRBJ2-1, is EAGVAQSPRYKIIEKRQSVAFWCNPISGHATLYWYQQILGQGPKLLIQFQNNGVVDDSQLPKDRFSAERLKGVDSTLKIQPAKLEDSAVYLCASSLDYEQFFGPGTRLTVL.

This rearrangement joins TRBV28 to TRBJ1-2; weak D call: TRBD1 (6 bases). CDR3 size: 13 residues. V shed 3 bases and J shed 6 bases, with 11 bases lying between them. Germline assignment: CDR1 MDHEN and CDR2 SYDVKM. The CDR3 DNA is TGTGCCAGCAGTTTCAGGGGAGCTCATGGCTACACCTTC. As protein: CASSFRGAHGYTF.

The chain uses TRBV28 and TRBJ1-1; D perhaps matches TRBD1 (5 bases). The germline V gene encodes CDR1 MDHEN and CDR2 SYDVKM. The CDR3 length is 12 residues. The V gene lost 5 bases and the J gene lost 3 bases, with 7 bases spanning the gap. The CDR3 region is CASSRGYTEAFF. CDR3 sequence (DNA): TGTGCCAGCAGTCGGGGGTACACTGAAGCTTTCTTT.

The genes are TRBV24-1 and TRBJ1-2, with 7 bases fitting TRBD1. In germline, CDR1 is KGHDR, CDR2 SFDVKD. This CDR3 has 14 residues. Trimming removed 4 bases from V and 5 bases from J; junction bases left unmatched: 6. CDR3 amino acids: CATSDPTGNYGYTF. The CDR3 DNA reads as TGTGCCACCAGTGACCCGACAGGGAATTATGGCTACACCTTC.

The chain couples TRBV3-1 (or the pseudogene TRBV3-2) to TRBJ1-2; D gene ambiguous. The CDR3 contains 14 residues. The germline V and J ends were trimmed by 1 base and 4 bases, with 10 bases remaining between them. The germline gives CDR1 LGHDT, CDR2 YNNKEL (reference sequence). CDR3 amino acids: CASSQVGGIYGYTF. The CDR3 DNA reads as TGTGCCAGCAGCCAAGTGGGAGGGATCTATGGCTACACCTTC.

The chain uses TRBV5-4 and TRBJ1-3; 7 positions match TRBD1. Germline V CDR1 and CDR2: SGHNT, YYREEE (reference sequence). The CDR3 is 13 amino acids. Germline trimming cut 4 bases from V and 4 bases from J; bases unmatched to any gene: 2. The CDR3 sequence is CASSETGGNTIYF. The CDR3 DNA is TGTGCCAGCAGCGAGACAGGGGGAAACACCATATATTTT. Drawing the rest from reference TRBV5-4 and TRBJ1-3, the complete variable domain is ETGVTQSPTHLIKTRGQQVTLRCSSQSGHNTVSWYQQALGQGPQFIFQYYREEENGRGNFPPRFSGLQFPNYSSELNVNALELDDSALYLCASSETGGNTIYFGEGSWLTVV.

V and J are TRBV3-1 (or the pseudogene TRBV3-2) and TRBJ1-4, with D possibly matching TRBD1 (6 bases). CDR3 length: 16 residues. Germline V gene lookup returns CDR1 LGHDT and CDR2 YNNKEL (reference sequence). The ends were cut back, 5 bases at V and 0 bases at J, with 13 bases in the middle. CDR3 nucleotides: TGTGCCAGCAGCAAGTTGGGACAAGCAACTAATGAAAAACTGTTTTTT. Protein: CASSKLGQATNEKLFF.

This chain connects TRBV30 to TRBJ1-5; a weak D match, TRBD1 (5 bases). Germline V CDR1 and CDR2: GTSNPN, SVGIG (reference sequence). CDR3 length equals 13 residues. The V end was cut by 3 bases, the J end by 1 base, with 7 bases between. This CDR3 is CAWSQGSNQPQHF. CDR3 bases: TGTGCCTGGAGCCAGGGAAGCAATCAGCCCCAGCATTTT.